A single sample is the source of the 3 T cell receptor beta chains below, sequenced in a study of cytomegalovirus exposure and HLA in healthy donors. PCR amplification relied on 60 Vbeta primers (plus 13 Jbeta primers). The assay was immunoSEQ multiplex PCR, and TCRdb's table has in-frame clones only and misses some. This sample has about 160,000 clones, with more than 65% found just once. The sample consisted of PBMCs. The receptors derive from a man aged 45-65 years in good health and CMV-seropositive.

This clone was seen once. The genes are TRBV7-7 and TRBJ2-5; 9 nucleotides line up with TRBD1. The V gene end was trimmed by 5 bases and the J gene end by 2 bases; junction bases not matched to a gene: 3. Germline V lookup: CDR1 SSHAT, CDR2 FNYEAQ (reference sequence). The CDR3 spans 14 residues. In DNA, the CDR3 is TGTGCCAGCAGCCCGGGACAGGGTCAAGAGACCCAGTACTTC. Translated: CASSPGQGQETQYF.

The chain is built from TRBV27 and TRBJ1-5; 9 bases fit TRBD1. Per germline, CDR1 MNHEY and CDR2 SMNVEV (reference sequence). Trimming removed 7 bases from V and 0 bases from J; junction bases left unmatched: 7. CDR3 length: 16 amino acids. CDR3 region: CASKTGGRLSNQPQHF. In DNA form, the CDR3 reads TGTGCCAGCAAAACAGGGGGCCGCCTTAGCAATCAGCCCCAGCATTTT.

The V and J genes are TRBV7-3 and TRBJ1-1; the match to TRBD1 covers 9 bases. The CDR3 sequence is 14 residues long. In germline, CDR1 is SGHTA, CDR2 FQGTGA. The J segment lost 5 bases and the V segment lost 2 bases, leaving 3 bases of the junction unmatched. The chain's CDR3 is CASSLGTGSTEAFF. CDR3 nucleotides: TGTGCCAGCAGCTTAGGGACAGGGAGTACTGAAGCTTTCTTT.